The present T cell receptor (beta chain) was sequenced within a study of blood T cell repertoires in COVID-19. Background on the study: Whether acute or convalescent, the COVID-19 samples came from the United States, Italy and Spain. The cDNA or gDNA used as material had been derived from T cells, B-cell-depleted T cells, or PBMCs.

Per the authors' pipeline: From reference gene primer amplification, estimates of nucleated cell counts were derived. Profiling relied on immunoSEQ multiplex PCR, and the TCRdb table lists in-frame clones only, not all of them. Clone size and V and J calls were adopted from that table, with D and trimming inferred from the DNA. The profile shows 75,000 to 85,000 clones, about 90% of them singletons. CDR3 size: 14 residues. Trimming took 6 bases from V and 0 from J, leaving 10 bases between them. Germline-derived CDR1 and CDR2 are SNHLY and FYNNEI. This sequence originates from a man in his fifties with active COVID-19. The sample was peripheral blood. The chain employs TRBV2 and TRBJ2-3; tentatively, D is TRBD2 (5 bases). The CDR3 nucleotides are TGTGCCAGCAGCCGGACTGGTAGCACAGATACGCAGTATTTT. This encodes CASSRTGSTDTQYF.